This TCR beta chain stems from a study of T cells after yellow fever vaccination. TCRdb reprocessed the 5' RACE reads with MiXCR, giving one entry per CDR3 protein. Here the sample spans about 360,000 distinct CDR3 sequences, roughly 6.2% being singletons. Germline V gene sequence: CDR1 MNHNS, CDR2 SASEGT. CDR3 length equals 15 residues. V gave up 7 bases and J gave up 2 bases; unmatched junction bases: 11. The starting material was PBMCs, obtained 5 days after the yellow fever booster vaccination. The sequence was obtained from a man younger than 40 who received the YFV17D yellow fever vaccine. The chain is built from TRBV6-1 and TRBJ2-7, with 7 bases that match TRBD2. DNA for the CDR3: TGTGCCAGCACCCCGCCAGGCGGGAGAACCTACGAGCAGTACTTC. Protein: CASTPPGGRTYEQYF.